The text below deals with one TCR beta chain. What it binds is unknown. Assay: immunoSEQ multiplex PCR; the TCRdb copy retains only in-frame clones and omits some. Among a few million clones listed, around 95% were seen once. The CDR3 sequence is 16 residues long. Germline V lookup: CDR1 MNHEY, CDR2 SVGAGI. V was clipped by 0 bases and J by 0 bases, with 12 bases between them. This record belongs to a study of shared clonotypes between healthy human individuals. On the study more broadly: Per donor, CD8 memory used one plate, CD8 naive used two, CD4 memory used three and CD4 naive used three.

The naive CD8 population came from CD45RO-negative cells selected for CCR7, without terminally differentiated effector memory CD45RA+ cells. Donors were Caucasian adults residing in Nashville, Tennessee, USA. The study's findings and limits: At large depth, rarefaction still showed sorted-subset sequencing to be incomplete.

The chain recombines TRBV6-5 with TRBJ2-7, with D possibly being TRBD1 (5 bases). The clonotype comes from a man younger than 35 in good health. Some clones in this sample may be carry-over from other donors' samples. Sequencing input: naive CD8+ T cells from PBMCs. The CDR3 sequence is CASSYSTGHSSYEQYF. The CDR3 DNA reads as TGTGCCAGCAGTTACTCCACAGGCCATAGCTCCTACGAGCAGTACTTC.